Listed below are T cell receptor beta chains from one sample, sequenced in a study of T cells in localized non-small cell lung cancer. Some clones are missing from TCRdb's copy, which holds only in-frame ones; the method was immunoSEQ multiplex PCR. The table records tens of thousands of clones, more than 75% of them present only once. The sample consisted of PBMCs, taken before any cancer treatment. Receptors were obtained from a female donor with stage II lung adenocarcinoma. CDR3s include the opening cysteine and the closing phenylalanine or tryptophan. D genes are given only for firm matches. Some rows mark clone size as missing; the rest say once, few, many or name a class of expanded clone.

j_call clone_size d_call v_call cdr3_nt cdr3_aa
TRBJ2-5 . . TRBV27 TGTGCCAGCAAGGGGGGGCGAAACCAAGAGACCCAGTACTTC CASKGGRNQETQYF
TRBJ1-6 . TRBD1 TRBV2 TGTGCCAGCAAAGAGACAGGGGCCTATAATTCACCCCTCCACTTT CASKETGAYNSPLHF
TRBJ2-1 . TRBD1 TRBV19 TGTGCCAGTACCTATAGGGGGCACGGTGAGCAGTTCTTC CASTYRGHGEQFF
TRBJ2-5 . . TRBV5-4 TGTGCCAGCAGCCCGGCCGGGCGAGAGACCCAGTACTTC CASSPAGRETQYF
TRBJ2-2 . . TRBV7-6 TGTGCCAGCAGCCCAATTTTCGGCGGGGAGCTGTTTTTT CASSPIFGGELFF
TRBJ2-2 . . TRBV30 TGTGCCTGGAGTGTAGGGTCCAGGGAGCTGTTTTTT CAWSVGSRELFF
TRBJ2-7 . TRBD1 TRBV5-1 TGCGCCAGCAGCTTGGCGGCAGGGGGCGTAGGAGGGGAGCAGTACTTC CASSLAAGGVGGEQYF
TRBJ1-2 . . TRBV10-2 TGCGCCAGCAGCCCGAGGACACAGAACTATGGCTACACCTTC CASSPRTQNYGYTF
TRBJ1-2 . . TRBV4-2 TGTGCCAGCAGCCTAAGACGGGAAAAGGACGGCTACACCTTC CASSLRREKDGYTF
TRBJ2-2 . . TRBV10-1 TGCGCCAGCAGTGCCCTTAAAAGCGGCAACACCGGGGAGCTGTTTTTT CASSALKSGNTGELFF
TRBJ1-2 . . TRBV4-1 TGCGCCAGCAGCCCAGGGACTGCCGCCAACTATGGCTACACCTTC CASSPGTAANYGYTF
TRBJ2-5 . TRBD2 TRBV10-3 TGTGCCATCAGTGAGTCGATATCGGCGGGGGGGCGAGAGACCCAGTACTTC CAISESISAGGRETQYF
TRBJ2-1 . . TRBV4-1 TGCGCCAGCAGATTCCGGGACCGTTACAATGAGCAGTTCTTC CASRFRDRYNEQFF
TRBJ2-4 . TRBD1 TRBV6-6 TGTGCCAGCAGCAACGGGGGGACAGGGGGAGGCATTCAGTACTTC CASSNGGTGGGIQYF
TRBJ2-7 . TRBD2 TRBV4-1 TGCGCCAGCAGCCCCCCGACTAGCTTGTCCTACGAGCAGTACTTC CASSPPTSLSYEQYF
TRBJ1-2 . . TRBV6-1 TGTGCCAGCAGTGAAGCTATCTATGGCTACACCTTC CASSEAIYGYTF
TRBJ2-2 . . TRBV11-2 TGTGCCAGCAGCTCCACCGGGGAGCTGTTTTTT CASSSTGELFF
TRBJ2-7 few . TRBV27 TGTGCCAGCAGTTGGTCTGGACAGCTCTACGAGCAGTACTTC CASSWSGQLYEQYF
TRBJ2-7 once TRBD1 TRBV5-6 TGTGCCAGCAGCTTGATCGGGGACAGCTCCTACGAGCAGTACTTC CASSLIGDSSYEQYF
TRBJ1-2 . TRBD1 TRBV18 TGTGCCAGCTCACCACTGGACAGGAACTATGGCTACACCTTC CASSPLDRNYGYTF
TRBJ2-7 . . TRBV2 TGTGCCAGCAGGACGTTCGGGCGGGGCAACTCCTACGAGCAGTACTTC CASRTFGRGNSYEQYF
TRBJ2-7 . TRBD2 TRBV7-6 TGTGCCAGCAGCTTAGAGGAGCGGGGGGGAACCTACGAGCAGTACTTC CASSLEERGGTYEQYF
TRBJ1-2 . . TRBV29-1 TGCAGCGTTGACAGGGGCGGCTATGGCTACACCTTC CSVDRGGYGYTF
TRBJ2-1 . TRBD1 TRBV6-5 TGTGCCAGCAGGGCAGGGGGAGTCTATGAGCAGTTCTTC CASRAGGVYEQFF
TRBJ1-6 few TRBD1 TRBV27 TGTGCCAGCACAGGGGGGTCCTATAATTCACCCCTCCACTTT CASTGGSYNSPLHF
TRBJ2-3 . TRBD2 TRBV2 TGTGCCTGGCGGGGGGGAGTCCCTCGACGCACAGATACGCAGTATTTT CAWRGGVPRRTDTQYF
TRBJ2-4 . TRBD1 TRBV5-1 TGCGCCAGCAGCGCACACACAACAGGGGAAAACATTCAGTACTTC CASSAHTTGENIQYF
TRBJ1-5 . TRBD1 TRBV27 TGTGCCAGCAGTTTCCGGGACAGGGGACTCCAAAACGGCAATCAGCCCCAGCATTTT CASSFRDRGLQNGNQPQHF
TRBJ2-1 . TRBD1 TRBV11-2 TGTGCCAGCAGCTTGAACAGGGGAAATGAGCAGTTCTTC CASSLNRGNEQFF
TRBJ2-3 . TRBD2 TRBV7-6 TGTGCCAGCAGAGATAGCGGGGTGAGCACAGATACGCAGTATTTT CASRDSGVSTDTQYF
TRBJ1-1 . . TRBV6-5 TGTGCCAGCAGGGAGGGGTGGCCTGAAGCTTTCTTT CASREGWPEAFF